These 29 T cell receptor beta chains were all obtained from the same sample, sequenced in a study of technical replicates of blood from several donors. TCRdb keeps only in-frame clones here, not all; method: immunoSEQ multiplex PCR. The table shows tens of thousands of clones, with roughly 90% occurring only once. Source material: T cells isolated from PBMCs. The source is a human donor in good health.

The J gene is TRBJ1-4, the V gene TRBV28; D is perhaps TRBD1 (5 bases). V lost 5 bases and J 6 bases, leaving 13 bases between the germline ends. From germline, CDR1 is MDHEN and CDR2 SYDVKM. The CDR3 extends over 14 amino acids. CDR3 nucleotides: TGTGCCAGCAGTCCCCCCGGGGGGGATGAAAAACTGTTTTTT. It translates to CASSPPGGDEKLFF.

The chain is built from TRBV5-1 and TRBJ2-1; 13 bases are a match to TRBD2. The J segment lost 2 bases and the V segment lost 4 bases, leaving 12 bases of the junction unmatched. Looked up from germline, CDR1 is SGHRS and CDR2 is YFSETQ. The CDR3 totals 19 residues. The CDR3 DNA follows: TGCGCCAGCAGCCCGGGACTAGCGGGATTGAAGATTACCTACAATGAGCAGTTCTTC. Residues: CASSPGLAGLKITYNEQFF.

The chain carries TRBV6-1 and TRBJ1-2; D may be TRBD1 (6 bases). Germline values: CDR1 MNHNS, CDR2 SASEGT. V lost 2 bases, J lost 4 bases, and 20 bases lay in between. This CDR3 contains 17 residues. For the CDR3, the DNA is TGTGCCAGCAGTGAACGGCTGATGGGGGCCAATTTCTATGGCTACACCTTC. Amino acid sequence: CASSERLMGANFYGYTF.

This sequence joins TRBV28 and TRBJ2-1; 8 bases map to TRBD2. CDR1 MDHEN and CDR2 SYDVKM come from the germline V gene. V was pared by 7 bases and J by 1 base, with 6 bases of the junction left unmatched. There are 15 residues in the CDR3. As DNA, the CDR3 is TGTGCCAGCAACGTAGGGACTAGATCCTACAATGAGCAGTTCTTC. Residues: CASNVGTRSYNEQFF.

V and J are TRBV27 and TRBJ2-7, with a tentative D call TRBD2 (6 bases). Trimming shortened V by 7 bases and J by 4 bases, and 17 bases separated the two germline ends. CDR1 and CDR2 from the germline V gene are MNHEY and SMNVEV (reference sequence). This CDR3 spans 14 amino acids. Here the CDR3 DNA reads TGTGCCAGCACCCCCGGGAGAGATACGTACGAGCAGTACTTC. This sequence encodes CASTPGRDTYEQYF.

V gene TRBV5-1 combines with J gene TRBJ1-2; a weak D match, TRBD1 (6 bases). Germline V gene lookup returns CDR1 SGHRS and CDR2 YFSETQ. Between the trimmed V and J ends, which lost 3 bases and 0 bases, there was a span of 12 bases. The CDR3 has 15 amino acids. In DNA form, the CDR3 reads TGCGCCAGCAGCTCGACAGGCGGTTCTAACTATGGCTACACCTTC. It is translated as CASSSTGGSNYGYTF. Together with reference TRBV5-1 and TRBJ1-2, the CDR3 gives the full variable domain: KAGVTQTPRYLIKTRGQQVTLSCSPISGHRSVSWYQQTPGQGLQFLFEYFSETQRNKGNFPGRFSGRQFSNSRSEMNVSTLELGDSALYLCASSSTGGSNYGYTFGSGTRLTVV.

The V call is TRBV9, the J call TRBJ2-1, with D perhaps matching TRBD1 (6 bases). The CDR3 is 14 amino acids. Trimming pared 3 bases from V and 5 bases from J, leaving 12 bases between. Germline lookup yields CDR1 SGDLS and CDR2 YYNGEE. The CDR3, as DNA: TGTGCCAGCAGCGCCCGAGGACAGAACAATGAGCAGTTCTTC. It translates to CASSARGQNNEQFF. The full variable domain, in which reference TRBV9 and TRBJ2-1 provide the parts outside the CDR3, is DSGVTQTPKHLITATGQRVTLRCSPRSGDLSVYWYQQSLDQGLQFLIQYYNGEERAKGNILERFSAQQFPDLHSELNLSSLELGDSALYFCASSARGQNNEQFFGPGTRLTVL.

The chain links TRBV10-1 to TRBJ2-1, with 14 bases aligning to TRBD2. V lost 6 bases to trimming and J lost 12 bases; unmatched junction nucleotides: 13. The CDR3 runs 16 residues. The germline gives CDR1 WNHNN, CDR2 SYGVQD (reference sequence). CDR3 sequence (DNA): TGCGCCAGCAGGGGGACTAGCGGGAGAAGGTGGGTAGGGCAGTTCTTC. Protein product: CASRGTSGRRWVGQFF.

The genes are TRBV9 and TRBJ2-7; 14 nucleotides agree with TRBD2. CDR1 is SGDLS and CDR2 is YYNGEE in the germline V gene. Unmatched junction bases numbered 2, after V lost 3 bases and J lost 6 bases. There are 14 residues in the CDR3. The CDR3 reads CASSAGLAGGEQYF. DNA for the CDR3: TGTGCCAGCAGCGCCGGACTAGCGGGAGGCGAGCAGTACTTC.

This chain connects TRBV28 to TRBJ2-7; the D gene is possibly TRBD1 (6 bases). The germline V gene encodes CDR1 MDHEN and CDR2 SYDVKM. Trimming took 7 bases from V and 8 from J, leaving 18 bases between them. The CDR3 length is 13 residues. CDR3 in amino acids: CASTIQQGLKQYF. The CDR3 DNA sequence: TGTGCCAGCACGATTCAACAGGGTTTGAAGCAGTACTTC.

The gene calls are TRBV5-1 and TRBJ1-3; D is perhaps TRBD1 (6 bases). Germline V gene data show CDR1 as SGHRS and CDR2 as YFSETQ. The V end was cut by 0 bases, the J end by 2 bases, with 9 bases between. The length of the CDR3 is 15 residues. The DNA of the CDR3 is TGCGCCAGCAGCTTGGATCGGACAGCTGGAAACACCATATATTTT. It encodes CASSLDRTAGNTIYF.

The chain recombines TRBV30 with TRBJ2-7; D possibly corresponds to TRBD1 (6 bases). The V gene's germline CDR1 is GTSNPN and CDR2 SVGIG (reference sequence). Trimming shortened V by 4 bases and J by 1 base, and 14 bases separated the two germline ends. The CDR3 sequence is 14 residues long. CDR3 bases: TGTGCCTGGAACCAGGGGTCGCCTTCCTACGAGCAGTACTTC. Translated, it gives CAWNQGSPSYEQYF. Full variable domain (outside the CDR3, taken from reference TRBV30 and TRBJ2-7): SQTIHQWPATLVQPVGSPLSLECTVEGTSNPNLYWYRQAAGRGLQLLFYSVGIGQISSEVPQNLSASRPQDRQFILSSKKLLLSDSGFYLCAWNQGSPSYEQYFGPGTRLTVT.

CDR3 DNA: TGTGCCAGCTCACCGCAAATACTAGCGGAGGGGGGGAATGAGCAGTTCTTC. The encoded protein is CASSPQILAEGGNEQFF. The J gene is TRBJ2-1, the V gene TRBV18; 8 nucleotides align to TRBD2. V trimming: 3 bases; J trimming: 7 bases; junction bases outside the gene matches: 14. Germline lookup yields CDR1 KGHSH and CDR2 LQKENI. The CDR3 is 17 residues long.

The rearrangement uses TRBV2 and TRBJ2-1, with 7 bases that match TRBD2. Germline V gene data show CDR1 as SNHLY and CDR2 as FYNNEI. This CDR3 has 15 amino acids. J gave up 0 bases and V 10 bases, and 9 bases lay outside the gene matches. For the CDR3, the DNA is TGTGCCACCAGAACTAGCGCCAGCTCCTACAATGAGCAGTTCTTC. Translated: CATRTSASSYNEQFF.

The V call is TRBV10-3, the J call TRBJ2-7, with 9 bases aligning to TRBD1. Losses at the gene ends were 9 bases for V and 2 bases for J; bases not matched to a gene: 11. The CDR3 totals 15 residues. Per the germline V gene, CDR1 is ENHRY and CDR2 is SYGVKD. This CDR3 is CAIGDRDRAAYEQYF. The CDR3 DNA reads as TGTGCCATAGGGGACCGGGACAGGGCTGCCTACGAGCAGTACTTC.

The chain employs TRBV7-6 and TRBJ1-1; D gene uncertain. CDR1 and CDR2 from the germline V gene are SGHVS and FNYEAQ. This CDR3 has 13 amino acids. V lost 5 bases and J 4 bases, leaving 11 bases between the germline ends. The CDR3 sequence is CASSPVGVTEAFF. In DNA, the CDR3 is TGTGCCAGCAGCCCCGTCGGGGTCACTGAAGCTTTCTTT.

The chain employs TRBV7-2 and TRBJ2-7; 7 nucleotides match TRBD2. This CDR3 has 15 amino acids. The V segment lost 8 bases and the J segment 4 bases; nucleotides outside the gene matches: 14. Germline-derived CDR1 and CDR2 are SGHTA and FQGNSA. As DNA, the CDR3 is TGTGCCAGCGTACTTCGCCGGGACTATTCTTACGAGCAGTACTTC. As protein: CASVLRRDYSYEQYF.

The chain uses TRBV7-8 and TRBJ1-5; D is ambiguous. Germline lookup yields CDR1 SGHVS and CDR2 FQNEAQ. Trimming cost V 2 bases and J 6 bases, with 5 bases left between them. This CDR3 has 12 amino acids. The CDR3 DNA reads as TGTGCCAGCAGCTTATCCAGTCAGCCCCAGCATTTT. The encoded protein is CASSLSSQPQHF. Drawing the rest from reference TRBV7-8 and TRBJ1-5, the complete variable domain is GAGVSQSPRYKVAKRGQDVALRCDPISGHVSLFWYQQALGQGPEFLTYFQNEAQLDKSGLPSDRFFAERPEGSVSTLKIQRTQQEDSAVYLCASSLSSQPQHFGDGTRLSIL.

DNA for the CDR3: TGTGCCAGCAGCTTAGCAGGGGTTCATTATGGCTACACCTTC. Its translation: CASSLAGVHYGYTF. This chain joins TRBV11-2 and TRBJ1-2, with D tentatively TRBD1 (6 bases). Germline V gene sequence: CDR1 SGHAT, CDR2 FQNNGV. With 1 base removed from V and 5 bases from J, the gap between germline ends came to 11 bases. This CDR3 is 14 amino acids long.

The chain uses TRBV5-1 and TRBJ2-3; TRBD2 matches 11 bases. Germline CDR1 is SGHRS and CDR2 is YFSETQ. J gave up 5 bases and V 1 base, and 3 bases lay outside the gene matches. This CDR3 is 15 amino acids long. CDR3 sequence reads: CASSLTSGSVDTQYF. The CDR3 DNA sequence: TGCGCCAGCAGCTTGACTAGCGGGAGCGTAGATACGCAGTATTTT.

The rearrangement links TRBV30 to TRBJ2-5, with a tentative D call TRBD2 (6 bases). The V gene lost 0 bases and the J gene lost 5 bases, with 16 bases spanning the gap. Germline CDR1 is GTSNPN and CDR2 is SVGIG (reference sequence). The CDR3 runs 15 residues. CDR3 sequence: CAWSVLAVRGETQYF. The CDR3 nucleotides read TGTGCCTGGAGTGTACTAGCAGTAAGAGGGGAGACCCAGTACTTC.

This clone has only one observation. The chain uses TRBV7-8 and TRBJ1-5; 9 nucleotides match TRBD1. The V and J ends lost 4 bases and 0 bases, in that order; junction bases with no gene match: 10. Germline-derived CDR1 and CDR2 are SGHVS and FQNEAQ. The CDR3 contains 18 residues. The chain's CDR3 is CASSSTRTGDFSNQPQHF. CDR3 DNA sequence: TGTGCCAGCAGCTCGACTAGGACAGGGGATTTTAGCAATCAGCCCCAGCATTTT.

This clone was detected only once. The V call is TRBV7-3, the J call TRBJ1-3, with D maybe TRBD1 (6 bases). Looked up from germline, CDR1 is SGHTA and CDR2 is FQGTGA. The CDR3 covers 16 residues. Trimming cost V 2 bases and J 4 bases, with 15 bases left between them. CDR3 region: CASSLQTGTNGNTIYF. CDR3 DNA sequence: TGTGCCAGCAGCTTACAAACCGGGACAAACGGAAACACCATATATTTT.

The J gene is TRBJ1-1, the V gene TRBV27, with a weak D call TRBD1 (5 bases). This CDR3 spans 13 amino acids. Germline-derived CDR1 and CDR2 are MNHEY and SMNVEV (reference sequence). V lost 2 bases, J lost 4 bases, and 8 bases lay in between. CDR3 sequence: CASSLGGITEAFF. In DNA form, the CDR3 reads TGTGCCAGCAGTTTAGGGGGGATCACTGAAGCTTTCTTT.

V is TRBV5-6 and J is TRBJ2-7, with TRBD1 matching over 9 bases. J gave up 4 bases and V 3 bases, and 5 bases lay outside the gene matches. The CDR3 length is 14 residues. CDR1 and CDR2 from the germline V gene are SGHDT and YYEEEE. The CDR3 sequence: CASSSGTGTYEQYF. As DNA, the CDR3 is TGTGCCAGCAGCTCCGGGACAGGGACTTACGAGCAGTACTTC.

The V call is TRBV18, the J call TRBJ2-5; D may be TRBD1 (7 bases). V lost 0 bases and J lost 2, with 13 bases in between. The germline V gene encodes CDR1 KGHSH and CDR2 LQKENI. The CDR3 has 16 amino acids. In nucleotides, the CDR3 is TGTGCCAGCTCACCACCAAGGTCAGGGGGGCAAGAGACCCAGTACTTC. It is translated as CASSPPRSGGQETQYF.

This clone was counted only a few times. CDR3 protein: CAWSPGYGYTF. CDR3 DNA: TGTGCCTGGAGTCCGGGATATGGCTACACCTTC. The chain recombines TRBV30 with TRBJ1-2; D gene uncertain. The CDR3 has 11 residues. Germline V gene data show CDR1 as GTSNPN and CDR2 as SVGIG (reference sequence). Trimming stripped 2 bases from V and 5 bases from J, with 6 bases between.

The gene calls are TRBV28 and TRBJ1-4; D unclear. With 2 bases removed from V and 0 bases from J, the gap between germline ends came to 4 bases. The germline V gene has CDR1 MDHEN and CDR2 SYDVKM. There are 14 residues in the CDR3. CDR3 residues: CASSLVATNEKLFF. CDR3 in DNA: TGTGCCAGCAGTTTAGTAGCAACTAATGAAAAACTGTTTTTT.

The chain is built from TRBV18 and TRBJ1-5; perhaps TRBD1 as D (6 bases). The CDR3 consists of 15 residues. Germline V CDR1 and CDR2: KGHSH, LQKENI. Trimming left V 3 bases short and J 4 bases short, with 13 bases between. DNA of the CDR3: TGTGCCAGCTCACCTTCTGGACAGCTTAATCAGCCCCAGCATTTT. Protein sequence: CASSPSGQLNQPQHF.